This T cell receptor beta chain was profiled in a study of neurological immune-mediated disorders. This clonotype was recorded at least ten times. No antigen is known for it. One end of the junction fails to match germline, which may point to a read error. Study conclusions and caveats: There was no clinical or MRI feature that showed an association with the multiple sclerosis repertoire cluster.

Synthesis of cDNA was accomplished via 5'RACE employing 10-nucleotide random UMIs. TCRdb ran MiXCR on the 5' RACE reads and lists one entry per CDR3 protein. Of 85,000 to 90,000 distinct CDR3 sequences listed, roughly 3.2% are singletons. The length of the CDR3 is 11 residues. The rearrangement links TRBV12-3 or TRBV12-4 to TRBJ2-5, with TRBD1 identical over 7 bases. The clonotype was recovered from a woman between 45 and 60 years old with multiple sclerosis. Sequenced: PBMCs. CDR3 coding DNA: TGTGCCAGCAGTTTAGATGGGACAGTGGGCTTC. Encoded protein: CASSLDGTVGF.